The clone carrying this T cell receptor beta chain was recorded only once. The antigen is not known. CDR3 length: 16 residues. From germline, CDR1 is SGHTA and CDR2 FQGNSA. V lost 1 base, J lost 0 bases, and 3 bases stayed unmatched. The data belong to a study of breast tumors, draining lymph nodes, adjacent tissues. Whole-study results and caveats: Data only fit, rather than demonstrated, lymph node origin of most tumor T cells. Tumor TCR diversity was below lymph nodes but above nontumor tissue.

The lymph nodes were axillary draining lymph nodes from breast cancer patients. One entry per CDR3 protein results from TCRdb running MiXCR on the multiplex PCR reads. The data hold approximately 230,000 distinct CDR3 sequences, with under 40% observed a single time. The sequence derives from a female donor with breast cancer. Some clones in this sample may be carry-over from other donors' samples. The chain links TRBV7-2 to TRBJ2-1; TRBD1 matches at 7 bases. The sample consisted of axillary lymph node tissue. The CDR3 loop reads CASSLVSGGSYNEQFF. As DNA, the CDR3 is TGTGCCAGCAGCTTAGTGTCAGGGGGCTCCTACAATGAGCAGTTCTTC.